This T cell receptor (beta chain) was identified in a study of cytomegalovirus exposure and HLA in healthy donors. CDR1 is LGHNA and CDR2 is YNFKEQ in the germline V gene. The length of the CDR3 is 18 residues. The J segment lost 5 bases and the V segment lost 0 bases, leaving 10 bases of the junction unmatched. Note on this clone: Its antigen is unknown.

The PCR used 60 Vbeta and 13 Jbeta primers. The table came from immunoSEQ multiplex PCR; TCRdb's copy has only in-frame clones and leaves some out. This repertoire shows 170,000 or so clones, around 80% found once; its top ten account for about 0.5%. Study-wide points: Being indistinguishable, some V segments were excluded, TRBV6-2 and TRBV6-3 among them. A classifier reportedly called cytomegalovirus status with high sensitivity and specificity.

V is TRBV4-2 and J is TRBJ2-5; 12 bases fit TRBD2. The receptor was isolated from a woman between 45 and 65 years old in good health and CMV-seronegative. Specimen: PBMCs. This chain's CDR3 is CASSQDPLAGGPLETQYF. In nucleotides, the CDR3 is TGTGCCAGCAGCCAAGATCCCCTAGCGGGAGGGCCGTTGGAGACCCAGTACTTC.